This T cell receptor (beta chain) emerged from a study of CD8 T cells in Susac syndrome. Overall study context: Intravenous immunoglobulin alone or corticosteroids were being given to patients with Susac syndrome at blood draw, unless they were therapy-naive.

Random hexamers were used to reverse transcribe about 0.45 to 1 ug of RNA. Multiplex immunoSEQ PCR targeted 54 Vbeta and 13 Jbeta TCR beta segments. Each CDR3 protein is one row after TCRdb ran MiXCR on the immunoSEQ multiplex PCR reads. The repertoire has around 230,000 distinct CDR3 sequences, less than 96% of them found once; the top ten carry around 0.1%. The V and J ends lost 7 bases and 2 bases, in that order; junction bases with no gene match: 4. The V gene's germline CDR1 is SQVTM and CDR2 ANQGSEA. The CDR3 is 13 residues long. In the case of this clonotype: What it binds is not known.

Findings of the study overall: The TCR sequencing and HLA analysis in the study involved a relatively small number of individuals, as the study acknowledged.

CD8+ and CD4+ T cells taken from blood had their TCR beta sequenced. This chain uses TRBV29-1 with TRBJ2-3; 9 bases are shared with TRBD2. The material sequenced was CD4+ T cells from PBMCs. This TCR came from a human donor with Susac syndrome. The CDR3 bases are TGCAGCGGACTAGCGGACACCACAGATACGCAGTATTTT. It codes for CSGLADTTDTQYF.